This entry lists 8 T cell receptor beta chains sequenced from one sample in a study of cytomegalovirus exposure and HLA in healthy donors. The PCR ran on 60 Vbeta and 13 Jbeta primers. Profiling relied on immunoSEQ multiplex PCR, and the TCRdb table lists in-frame clones only, not all of them. The sample contains about 120,000 clones, roughly 80% of which appear only once. The specimen sequenced was PBMCs. The receptors derive from a man in his thirties or forties in good health and CMV-seronegative.

The chain couples TRBV27 to TRBJ2-1, with 7 bases fitting TRBD2. With 3 bases clipped from V and 1 base from J, the junction kept 6 bases outside the gene matches. Germline V gene lookup returns CDR1 MNHEY and CDR2 SMNVEV (reference sequence). There are 16 residues in the CDR3. As DNA, the CDR3 is TGTGCCAGCAGTTTTCTGCGCGGGGGATCCTACAATGAGCAGTTCTTC. Protein: CASSFLRGGSYNEQFF.

This chain connects TRBV11-2 to TRBJ2-2; 8 bases align to TRBD2. This CDR3 has 15 amino acids. V lost 4 bases to trimming and J lost 7 bases; unmatched junction nucleotides: 8. From germline, CDR1 is SGHAT and CDR2 FQNNGV. The CDR3 sequence is CASSSPGGRVGELFF. DNA for the CDR3: TGTGCCAGCAGCTCTCCGGGGGGGCGGGTCGGGGAGCTGTTTTTT.

The chain couples TRBV29-1 to TRBJ1-3, with D unclear. From germline, CDR1 is SQVTM and CDR2 ANQGSEA. The ends were cut back, 1 base at V and 8 bases at J, with 6 bases in the middle. CDR3 size: 11 residues. Here the CDR3 DNA reads TGCAGCGTTGAAGTCGGGGACACCATATATTTT. Translating gives CSVEVGDTIYF.

The chain uses TRBV28 and TRBJ1-6, with D possibly being TRBD1 (5 bases). Germline-derived CDR1 and CDR2 are MDHEN and SYDVKM. V dropped 3 bases and J dropped 6 bases, with 21 bases sitting between them. The CDR3 is made up of 18 amino acids. CDR3 residues: CASSFLGRTEGFNSPLHF. CDR3 nucleotides: TGTGCCAGCAGTTTTTTGGGACGTACGGAGGGGTTTAATTCACCCCTCCACTTT.

The rearrangement joins TRBV7-6 to TRBJ2-5; D is uncertain. CDR3 length equals 14 residues. Per the germline V gene, CDR1 is SGHVS and CDR2 is FNYEAQ. V was clipped by 2 bases and J by 7 bases, with 14 bases between them. The CDR3 nucleotides read TGTGCCAGCAGCTTATCGCCCACCACTGGGACCCAGTACTTC. Translation gives CASSLSPTTGTQYF.

The chain couples TRBV15 to TRBJ1-2, with 7 bases fitting TRBD1. The CDR3 length is 14 residues. V lost 1 base and J lost 4; bases outside the gene matches: 3. The germline CDR1 and CDR2 sequences are LNHNV and YYDKDF (reference sequence). CDR3 sequence reads: CATSRAGGGYGYTF. CDR3 bases: TGTGCCACCAGCAGAGCAGGGGGTGGCTATGGCTACACCTTC.

The chain carries TRBV28 and TRBJ1-3; D not certain. This CDR3 contains 14 residues. The germline gives CDR1 MDHEN, CDR2 SYDVKM. V lost 5 bases and J lost 4, with 12 bases in between. The chain's CDR3 is CASSPIDGGNTIYF. For the CDR3, the DNA is TGTGCCAGCAGTCCGATTGACGGGGGAAACACCATATATTTT.

This chain joins TRBV18 and TRBJ2-2; D remains unclear. The CDR3 is made up of 15 amino acids. Trimming removed 0 bases from V and 7 bases from J, with 12 bases in between. Germline lookup yields CDR1 KGHSH and CDR2 LQKENI. The chain's CDR3 is CASSPPSVGDGELFF. The CDR3 DNA reads as TGTGCCAGCTCACCACCCTCCGTAGGAGACGGGGAGCTGTTTTTT.